These 19 T cell receptor beta chains came from one sample sequenced in a study of T-cell reconstitution after alpha-beta-depleted transplantation in children (dated by TCRdb to the mid-2010s). What this sample's treatment or condition label stands for: allogeneic hematopoietic cell transplantation with graft depleted of TCRalphabeta T cells and CD19 B cells. Receptor libraries were prepared by PCR. The run used an Illumina HiSeq 2500. To normalize quantification of the TCRbeta repertoire, the TCR libraries were built with molecular barcoding that relied on unique molecular identifiers. Through fastp at Q25 and MiXCR, TCRdb rebuilt clones from the public reads, retaining in-frame beta chains. Entries that share a CDR3 protein sequence are merged under the most common genes and DNA. A total of about 350,000 distinct CDR3 sequences appear in this sample, roughly 16% of them only once. In total, the top ten clones hold around 41% of the sample.

The material sequenced was PBMCs, mostly from graft donor cells, taken 360 days after TCRalphabeta/CD19-depleted stem cell transplant. The receptors here all came from a male patient aged 2 to 9 who had a stem cell transplant for acute lymphoblastic leukemia, so the T cells may come from the graft donor.

This clonotype was seen only once. V usage is TRBV7-6 and J usage is TRBJ1-1; D not certain. CDR1 and CDR2 from the germline V gene are SGHVS and FNYEAQ. This CDR3 is built from 12 residues. The germline V and J ends were trimmed by 5 bases and 5 bases, with 9 bases remaining between them. The CDR3 spells CASSPEWTEAFF. CDR3 DNA: TGTGCCAGCAGCCCAGAGTGGACTGAAGCTTTCTTT.

The chain employs TRBV4-2 and TRBJ2-5; the D gene is possibly TRBD1 (7 bases). This CDR3 comprises 15 residues. The ends were cut back, 3 bases at V and 0 bases at J, with 11 bases in the middle. The V gene's germline CDR1 is LGHNA and CDR2 YNFKEQ. The CDR3 loop is CASSQAGQYQETQYF. CDR3 coding DNA: TGTGCCAGCAGCCAGGCGGGACAGTACCAAGAGACCCAGTACTTC.

This clonotype was seen only a few times. This chain joins TRBV20-1 and TRBJ2-2, with D perhaps matching TRBD2 (5 bases). Trimming took 5 bases from V and 6 from J, leaving 13 bases between them. Looked up from germline, CDR1 is DFQATT and CDR2 is SNEGSKA (reference sequence). CDR3 size: 13 residues. CDR3 loop: CSALRLAPGELFF. The CDR3 DNA is TGCAGTGCTCTCAGGCTAGCTCCCGGGGAGCTGTTTTTT.

CDR3 in DNA: TGTGCCAGCAGCATAGTCGTGACTGAAGCTTTCTTT. The encoded protein is CASSIVVTEAFF. This rearrangement joins TRBV7-8 to TRBJ1-1; D not certain. The germline V gene has CDR1 SGHVS and CDR2 FQNEAQ. The germline V and J ends were trimmed by 5 bases and 5 bases, with 9 bases remaining between them. The CDR3 spans 12 residues.

This clonotype was seen a few times. The rearrangement joins TRBV29-1 to TRBJ2-3; D uncertain. There are 13 residues in the CDR3. Looked up from germline, CDR1 is SQVTM and CDR2 is ANQGSEA. Trimming cost V 5 bases and J 10 bases, with 19 bases left between them. The CDR3 bases are TGCAGCGTTCGATCAGGTGGCGAGGTATCGCAGTATTTT. Protein sequence: CSVRSGGEVSQYF.

At least ten counts were recorded for this clonotype. The chain is built from TRBV20-1 and TRBJ1-1, with D possibly TRBD1 on 5 matching bases. CDR1 and CDR2 (germline): DFQATT, SNEGSKA (reference sequence). V dropped 2 bases and J dropped 10 bases, with 14 bases sitting between them. This CDR3 has 12 amino acids. CDR3 bases: TGCAGTGCTAGAAGGAGAGGCAGGGTAGCTTTCTTT. Protein sequence: CSARRRGRVAFF.

V is TRBV28 and J is TRBJ2-7; possibly TRBD1 or TRBD2 for D (5 bases each). The V end was cut by 4 bases, the J end by 4 bases, with 32 bases between. This CDR3 is 20 amino acids long. The V gene's germline CDR1 is MDHEN and CDR2 SYDVKM. CDR3: CASSSLYWGTSQPSSYEQYF. DNA of the CDR3: TGTGCCAGCAGTTCCCTTTATTGGGGCACTAGTCAGCCAAGTTCTTACGAGCAGTACTTC.

This clonotype has only a few counts. CDR3 nucleotides: TGTGCCAGCAGTCAACTAGCGGGAGCTTACAATGAGCAGTTCTTC. Its translation is CASSQLAGAYNEQFF. V usage is TRBV6-1 and J usage is TRBJ2-1, with 11 bases aligning to TRBD2. This CDR3 has 15 amino acids. V dropped 5 bases and J dropped 4; count of bases not matched to a gene: 4. Germline V lookup: CDR1 MNHNS, CDR2 SASEGT.

This clonotype has a single count. The genes are TRBV5-1 and TRBJ1-1, with a tentative D call TRBD1 (5 bases). The length of the CDR3 is 15 residues. The V end lost 0 bases, the J end lost 6 bases, and 15 bases lay between the germline ends. Per the germline V gene, CDR1 is SGHRS and CDR2 is YFSETQ. For the CDR3, the DNA is TGCGCCAGCAGCTTGGAGGGGAGTGCGCCGGCTGAAGCTTTCTTT. Its protein is CASSLEGSAPAEAFF.

This clonotype was detected a few times. The chain couples TRBV4-3 to TRBJ2-7, with D perhaps TRBD2 (6 bases). The germline CDR1 and CDR2 sequences are LGHNA and YSLEER. There are 16 residues in the CDR3. V shed 0 bases and J shed 7 bases, with 19 bases lying between them. This chain's CDR3 is CASSQDWQSRAGEQYF. The CDR3 DNA reads as TGCGCCAGCAGCCAAGATTGGCAAAGTCGGGCGGGAGAGCAGTACTTC.

To note about this clonotype: This clone may be a read error of a much larger clone one base away. No conserved phenylalanine or tryptophan ends this CDR3, so it is likely a read error. CDR3: CASSPLGGWTEAFY. The CDR3 nucleotides read TGTGCCAGCAGTCCCCTTGGGGGCTGGACTGAAGCTTTCTAT. J is TRBJ1-1 and V is TRBV27; possibly TRBD1 for D (6 bases). The CDR3 extends over 14 amino acids. V gave up 5 bases and J gave up 5 bases, with 15 bases separating them. Germline CDR1 is MNHEY and CDR2 is SMNVEV (reference sequence).

The chain carries TRBV20-1 and TRBJ2-7; 9 bases align to TRBD1. The CDR3 length is 14 residues. J gave up 2 bases and V 3 bases, and 5 bases lay outside the gene matches. From germline, CDR1 is DFQATT and CDR2 SNEGSKA (reference sequence). CDR3 amino acids: CSASWGQGPYEQYF. The CDR3, as DNA: TGCAGTGCTAGTTGGGGACAGGGCCCCTACGAGCAGTACTTC.

This clonotype was seen a few times. V and J are TRBV12-3 or TRBV12-4 and TRBJ2-1, with 7 bases aligning to TRBD2. V gave up 3 bases and J gave up 3 bases; unmatched junction bases: 11. The CDR3 contains 17 residues. CDR3 residues: CASSFFPRDYFYNEQFF. In nucleotides, the CDR3 is TGTGCCAGCAGTTTTTTTCCCCGGGACTACTTCTACAATGAGCAGTTCTTC.

A few counts support this clonotype. The V call is TRBV5-1, the J call TRBJ2-3; D ambiguous. Germline V gene sequence: CDR1 SGHRS, CDR2 YFSETQ. The V end was cut by 0 bases, the J end by 2 bases, with 7 bases between. This CDR3 is 14 amino acids long. The CDR3 spells CASSLVMSTDTQYF. The CDR3 DNA reads as TGCGCCAGCAGCTTGGTCATGTCCACAGATACGCAGTATTTT.

This chain joins TRBV28 and TRBJ1-6; 8 bases are shared with TRBD1. Germline values: CDR1 MDHEN, CDR2 SYDVKM. CDR3 length: 15 residues. V was clipped by 4 bases and J by 10 bases; unmatched bases: 9. CDR3 amino acids: CASSSRDRNLSPLHF. The CDR3 nucleotides read TGTGCCAGCAGTTCCCGGGACAGGAACTTGTCACCCCTCCACTTT.

The chain combines TRBV4-3 with TRBJ2-6; tentatively, D is TRBD1 or TRBD2 (6 bases each). Germline assignment: CDR1 LGHNA and CDR2 YSLEER. V dropped 0 bases and J dropped 1 base, with 16 bases sitting between them. This CDR3 contains 19 residues. The CDR3 bases are TGCGCCAGCAGCCAAGATCCTCCTCGAGGGGGGTCTGGGGCCAACGTCCTGACTTTC. This encodes CASSQDPPRGGSGANVLTF.

This chain links TRBV7-6 with TRBJ2-3; TRBD1 matches at 7 bases. The germline V gene encodes CDR1 SGHVS and CDR2 FNYEAQ. J lost 6 bases, V lost 2 bases, and 20 bases had no gene match. The CDR3 length is 19 residues. This chain's CDR3 is CASSLSAEWTGPDWDTQYF. The CDR3 coding sequence is TGTGCCAGCAGCTTATCAGCGGAGTGGACAGGCCCTGACTGGGATACGCAGTATTTT.

This clonotype was recorded a few times. V and J are TRBV27 and TRBJ2-7, with a possible D match to TRBD2 (5 bases). The germline V and J ends were trimmed by 5 bases and 3 bases, with 14 bases remaining between them. The V gene's germline CDR1 is MNHEY and CDR2 SMNVEV (reference sequence). This CDR3 contains 14 residues. Here the CDR3 DNA reads TGTGCCAGCAGTCCAGATAGGAGGAACTACGAGCAGTACTTC. Translated: CASSPDRRNYEQYF.

The rearrangement links TRBV20-1 to TRBJ2-5; 10 bases line up with TRBD2. CDR3 length: 14 amino acids. Germline V gene lookup returns CDR1 DFQATT and CDR2 SNEGSKA (reference sequence). V shed 6 bases, J shed 0 bases, and the junction held 4 bases outside the gene matches. Here the CDR3 DNA reads TGCAGTGCAAGGACTAGCGGAAACCAAGAGACCCAGTACTTC. Translating gives CSARTSGNQETQYF.